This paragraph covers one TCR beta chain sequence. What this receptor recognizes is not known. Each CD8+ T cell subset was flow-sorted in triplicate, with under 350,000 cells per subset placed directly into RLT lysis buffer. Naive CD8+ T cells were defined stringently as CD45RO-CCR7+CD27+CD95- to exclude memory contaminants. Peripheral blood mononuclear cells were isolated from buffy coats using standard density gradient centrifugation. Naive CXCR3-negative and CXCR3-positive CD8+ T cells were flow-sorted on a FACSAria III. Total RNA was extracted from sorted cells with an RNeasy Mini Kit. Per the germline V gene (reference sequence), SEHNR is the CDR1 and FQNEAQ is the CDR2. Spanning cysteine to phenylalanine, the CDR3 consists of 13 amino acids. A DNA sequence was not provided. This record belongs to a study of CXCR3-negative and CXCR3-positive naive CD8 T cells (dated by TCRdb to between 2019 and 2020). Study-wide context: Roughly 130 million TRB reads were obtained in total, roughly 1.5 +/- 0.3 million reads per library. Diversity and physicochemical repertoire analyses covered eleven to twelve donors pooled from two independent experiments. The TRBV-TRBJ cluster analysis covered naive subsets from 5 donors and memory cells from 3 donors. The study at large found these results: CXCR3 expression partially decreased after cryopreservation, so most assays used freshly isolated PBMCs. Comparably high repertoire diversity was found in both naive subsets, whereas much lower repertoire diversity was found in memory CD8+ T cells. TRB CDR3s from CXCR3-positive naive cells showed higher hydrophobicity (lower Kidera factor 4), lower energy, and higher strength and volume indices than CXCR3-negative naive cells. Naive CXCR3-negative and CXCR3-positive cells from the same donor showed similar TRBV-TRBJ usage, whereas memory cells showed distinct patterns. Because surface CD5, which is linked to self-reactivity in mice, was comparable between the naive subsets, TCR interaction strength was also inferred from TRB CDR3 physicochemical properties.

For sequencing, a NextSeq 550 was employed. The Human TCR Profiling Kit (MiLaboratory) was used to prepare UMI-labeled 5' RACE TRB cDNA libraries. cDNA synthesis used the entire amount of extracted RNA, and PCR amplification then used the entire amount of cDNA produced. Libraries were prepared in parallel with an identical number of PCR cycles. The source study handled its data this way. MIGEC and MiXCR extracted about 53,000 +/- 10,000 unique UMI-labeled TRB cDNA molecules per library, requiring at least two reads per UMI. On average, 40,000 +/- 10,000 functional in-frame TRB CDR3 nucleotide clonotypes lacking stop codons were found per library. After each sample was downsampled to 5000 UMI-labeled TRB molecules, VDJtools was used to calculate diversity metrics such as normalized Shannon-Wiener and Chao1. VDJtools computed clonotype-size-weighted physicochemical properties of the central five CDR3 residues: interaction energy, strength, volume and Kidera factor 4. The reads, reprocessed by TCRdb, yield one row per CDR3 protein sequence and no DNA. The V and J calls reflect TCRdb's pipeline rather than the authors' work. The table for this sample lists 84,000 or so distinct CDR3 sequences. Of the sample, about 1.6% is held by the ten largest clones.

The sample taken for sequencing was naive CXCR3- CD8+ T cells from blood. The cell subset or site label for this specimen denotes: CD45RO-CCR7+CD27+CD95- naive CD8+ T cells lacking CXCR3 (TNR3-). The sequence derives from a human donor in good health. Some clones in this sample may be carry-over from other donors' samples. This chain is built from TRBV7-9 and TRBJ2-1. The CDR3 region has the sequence CASSLAYRNEQFF.